This entry lists 22 T cell receptor beta chains sequenced from one sample in a study of cytomegalovirus exposure and HLA in healthy donors. Primers: 60 Vbeta forward and 13 Jbeta reverse. Data came from immunoSEQ multiplex PCR; TCRdb stores just in-frame clones and leaves some out. The sample has 130,000 or so clones; approximately 80% are singletons. Sequenced sample: PBMCs. These receptors were collected from a man between 18 and 35 years old in good health and CMV-seropositive.

The rearrangement links TRBV7-3 to TRBJ2-3; 7 positions agree with TRBD2. The length of the CDR3 is 15 residues. The J segment lost 3 bases and the V segment lost 9 bases, leaving 12 bases of the junction unmatched. Germline V lookup: CDR1 SGHTA, CDR2 FQGTGA. CDR3 sequence: CARRGRGSLTDTQYF. CDR3 DNA: TGTGCCAGGAGAGGGCGGGGGTCCCTTACAGATACGCAGTATTTT.

This chain connects TRBV2 to TRBJ2-7; 7 nucleotides match TRBD2. This CDR3 is 17 amino acids long. V lost 4 bases, J lost 0 bases, and 12 bases stayed unmatched. CDR1 is SNHLY and CDR2 is FYNNEI in the germline V gene. CDR3 loop: CASSGPTGLGSSYEQYF. In nucleotides, the CDR3 is TGTGCCAGCAGTGGTCCAACCGGACTAGGGAGCTCCTACGAGCAGTACTTC.

The chain recombines TRBV10-3 with TRBJ1-2; no reliable D call. The length of the CDR3 is 11 residues. Germline V gene sequence: CDR1 ENHRY, CDR2 SYGVKD. The V gene lost 2 bases and the J gene lost 8 bases, with 6 bases spanning the gap. DNA for the CDR3: TGTGCCATCAGTGAGGGTACAGGCTACACCTTC. Translation gives CAISEGTGYTF.

The rearrangement links TRBV6-5 to TRBJ2-5; D is possibly TRBD2 (6 bases). With 2 bases removed from V and 2 bases from J, the gap between germline ends came to 12 bases. The germline gives CDR1 MNHEY, CDR2 SVGAGI. This CDR3 has 15 residues. This chain's CDR3 is CASSYGGLPQETQYF. CDR3 bases: TGTGCCAGCAGTTACGGGGGGTTACCTCAAGAGACCCAGTACTTC.

Only one count was recorded for this clone. The CDR3 reads CASSARGSAYGYTF. CDR3 nucleotides: TGTGCCAGCAGCGCCCGGGGTAGTGCCTATGGCTACACCTTC. The J gene is TRBJ1-2, the V gene TRBV7-9, with D hard to call. CDR3 length equals 14 residues. V shed 5 bases and J shed 4 bases, with 14 bases lying between them. Germline values: CDR1 SEHNR, CDR2 FQNEAQ (reference sequence).

The chain couples TRBV9 to TRBJ2-3; D not certain. CDR3 length: 12 residues. The germline V gene has CDR1 SGDLS and CDR2 YYNGEE. The ends were cut back, 4 bases at V and 6 bases at J, with 9 bases in the middle. In DNA form, the CDR3 reads TGTGCCAGCAGCCTGGAGAGGGATACGCAGTATTTT. Its translation: CASSLERDTQYF.

The chain links TRBV28 to TRBJ1-5; D is ambiguous. V was cut by 5 bases and J by 4 bases, with 15 bases left in between. Germline V gene data show CDR1 as MDHEN and CDR2 as SYDVKM. This CDR3 is built from 15 residues. This CDR3 is CASSRTSGGNQPQHF. CDR3 nucleotide sequence: TGTGCCAGCAGTAGGACCTCTGGAGGGAATCAGCCCCAGCATTTT.

The chain carries TRBV5-1 and TRBJ2-5; 11 bases fit TRBD2. The V gene end was trimmed by 5 bases and the J gene end by 1 base; junction bases not matched to a gene: 16. This CDR3 region has 19 residues. Germline V gene lookup returns CDR1 SGHRS and CDR2 YFSETQ. CDR3 region: CASRYILAGERGVQETQYF. In DNA form, the CDR3 reads TGCGCCAGCAGATACATACTAGCGGGAGAGAGAGGGGTCCAAGAGACCCAGTACTTC.

This clone was picked up a small number of times. The J gene is TRBJ1-1, the V gene TRBV7-8; D not resolved. CDR3 size: 14 residues. CDR1 SGHVS and CDR2 FQNEAQ come from the germline V gene. V shed 0 bases and J shed 3 bases, with 8 bases lying between them. This CDR3 is CASSLAQVDTEAFF. CDR3 nucleotides: TGTGCCAGCAGCTTAGCTCAGGTGGACACTGAAGCTTTCTTT. Using reference TRBV7-8 and TRBJ1-1 for the parts outside the CDR3, the full variable domain is GAGVSQSPRYKVAKRGQDVALRCDPISGHVSLFWYQQALGQGPEFLTYFQNEAQLDKSGLPSDRFFAERPEGSVSTLKIQRTQQEDSAVYLCASSLAQVDTEAFFGQGTRLTVV.

V and J are TRBV5-6 and TRBJ1-4; 7 bases match TRBD1. The ends lost 0 bases at V and 12 bases at J; junction bases unmatched: 8. Germline assignment: CDR1 SGHDT and CDR2 YYEEEE. The CDR3 loop spans 14 amino acids. The chain's CDR3 is CASSLGDSLAELFF. CDR3 nucleotide sequence: TGTGCCAGCAGCTTGGGGGACAGTCTTGCGGAACTGTTTTTT. The complete variable domain, with remaining parts taken from reference TRBV5-6 and TRBJ1-4, reads DAGVTQSPTHLIKTRGQQVTLRCSPKSGHDTVSWYQQALGQGPQFIFQYYEEEERQRGNFPDRFSGHQFPNYSSELNVNALLLGDSALYLCASSLGDSLAELFFGSGTQLSVL.

The chain uses TRBV6-1 and TRBJ2-2, with 10 positions matching TRBD1. V dropped 3 bases and J dropped 9; count of bases not matched to a gene: 10. There are 16 residues in the CDR3. Germline CDR1 reads MNHNS; CDR2 reads SASEGT. CDR3 sequence: CASSDRTGGKFRELFF. CDR3 coding DNA: TGTGCCAGCAGTGACCGGACAGGGGGGAAGTTCAGGGAGCTGTTTTTT.

V and J are TRBV13 and TRBJ1-1; no clear D. The germline V gene encodes CDR1 PRHDT and CDR2 FYEKMQ (reference sequence). With 5 bases removed from V and 6 bases from J, the gap between germline ends came to 16 bases. The CDR3 is 14 residues long. CDR3 residues: CASSAPSDGPEAFF. As DNA, the CDR3 is TGTGCCAGCAGCGCGCCAAGTGATGGGCCTGAAGCTTTCTTT.

The chain joins TRBV27 to TRBJ1-1; D gene uncertain. Germline CDR1 MNHEY, CDR2 SMNVEV (reference sequence). The CDR3 runs 13 residues. V was trimmed by 8 bases and J by 0 bases, leaving 10 bases between them. CDR3 coding DNA: TGTGCCAGCTCGGGGTGGATGAACACTGAAGCTTTCTTT. Translated: CASSGWMNTEAFF.

The J gene is TRBJ1-4, the V gene TRBV29-1, with D maybe TRBD1 (5 bases). Between the trimmed V and J ends, which lost 6 bases and 8 bases, there was a span of 13 bases. There are 12 residues in the CDR3. Per the germline V gene, CDR1 is SQVTM and CDR2 is ANQGSEA. The CDR3 protein is CSVAQRGEKLFF. The CDR3 DNA reads TGCAGCGTAGCCCAGCGGGGGGAAAAACTGTTTTTT.

The chain has TRBV29-1 and TRBJ1-1; 8 nucleotides align to TRBD1. Germline trimming cut 6 bases from V and 10 bases from J; bases unmatched to any gene: 7. The length of the CDR3 is 11 residues. Germline V gene data show CDR1 as SQVTM and CDR2 as ANQGSEA. In nucleotides, the CDR3 is TGCAGCGTGATACAGGGGGTGGCAGCTTTCTTT. Translated: CSVIQGVAAFF.

This chain connects TRBV13 to TRBJ1-1, with 9 nucleotides matching TRBD1. The CDR3 totals 15 residues. Germline CDR1 reads PRHDT; CDR2 reads FYEKMQ (reference sequence). The J segment lost 4 bases and the V segment lost 5 bases, leaving 8 bases of the junction unmatched. Written as DNA, the CDR3 is TGTGCCAGCAGCACCTACAGGGGGCTGAGCACTGAAGCTTTCTTT. Encoded protein: CASSTYRGLSTEAFF.

The chain couples TRBV4-1 to TRBJ1-4, with 7 bases lining up with TRBD1. The CDR3 covers 15 residues. Trimming took 1 base from V and 7 from J; bases not matched to a gene: 6. CDR1 and CDR2 from the germline V gene are MGHRA and YSYEKL. The chain's CDR3 is CASSQVTGEVEKLFF. The CDR3 DNA reads as TGCGCCAGCAGCCAAGTCACAGGGGAGGTTGAAAAACTGTTTTTT.

This clone occurred once. V usage is TRBV5-1 and J usage is TRBJ2-2; possibly TRBD1 for D (8 bases). Looked up from germline, CDR1 is SGHRS and CDR2 is YFSETQ. The V gene lost 4 bases and the J gene lost 1 base, with 11 bases spanning the gap. The CDR3 loop spans 15 amino acids. CDR3 residues: CASSSGTGNTGELFF. CDR3 sequence (DNA): TGCGCCAGCAGCAGCGGGACAGGGAACACCGGGGAGCTGTTTTTT.

This chain links TRBV28 with TRBJ2-5; TRBD2 aligns across 11 bases. Trimming took 5 bases from V and 3 from J; bases not matched to a gene: 5. Germline assignment: CDR1 MDHEN and CDR2 SYDVKM. The CDR3 loop spans 15 amino acids. This chain's CDR3 is CASSPRGLAEETQYF. CDR3 sequence (DNA): TGTGCCAGCAGTCCCCGGGGACTAGCGGAAGAGACCCAGTACTTC.

This clone appeared a single time. V usage is TRBV11-2 and J usage is TRBJ2-1; tentatively, D is TRBD1 (5 bases). The V gene lost 2 bases and the J gene lost 6 bases, with 14 bases spanning the gap. CDR3 length: 15 amino acids. From germline, CDR1 is SGHAT and CDR2 FQNNGV. CDR3 region: CASSLWAGLFNEQFF. The CDR3 DNA follows: TGTGCCAGCAGCTTATGGGCAGGGCTTTTCAATGAGCAGTTCTTC.

The chain carries TRBV4-1 and TRBJ2-5, with unresolved D. The V gene's germline CDR1 is MGHRA and CDR2 YSYEKL. Deletions cut 4 bases from V and 7 bases from J, with 7 bases between. This CDR3 is built from 11 residues. The CDR3 is CASSLPGTQYF. In DNA, the CDR3 is TGCGCCAGCAGCCTCCCGGGGACCCAGTACTTC.

This clone was observed a single time. The chain employs TRBV5-5 and TRBJ2-1; maybe TRBD1 (6 bases). Germline loops: CDR1 SGHKS, CDR2 YYEKEE (reference sequence). V was shortened by 0 bases and J by 2 bases, with 15 bases between the two germline ends. The CDR3 loop spans 17 amino acids. The CDR3 protein is CASSLVGHPWAYNEQFF. The CDR3 bases are TGTGCCAGCAGCTTGGTGGGACACCCATGGGCCTACAATGAGCAGTTCTTC.